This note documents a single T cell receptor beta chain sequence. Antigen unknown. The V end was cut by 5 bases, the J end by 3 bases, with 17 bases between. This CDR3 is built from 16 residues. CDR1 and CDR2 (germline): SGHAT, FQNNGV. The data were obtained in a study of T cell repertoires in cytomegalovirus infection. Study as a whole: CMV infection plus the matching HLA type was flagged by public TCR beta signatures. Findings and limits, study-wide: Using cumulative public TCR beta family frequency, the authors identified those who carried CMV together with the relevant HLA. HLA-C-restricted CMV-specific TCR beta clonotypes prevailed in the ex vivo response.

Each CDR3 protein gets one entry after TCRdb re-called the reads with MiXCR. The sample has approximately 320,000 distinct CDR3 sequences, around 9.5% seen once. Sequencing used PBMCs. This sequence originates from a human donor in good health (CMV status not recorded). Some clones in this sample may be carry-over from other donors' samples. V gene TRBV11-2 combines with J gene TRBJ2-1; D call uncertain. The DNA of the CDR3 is TGTGCCAGCAGCCGGCGCGAGACCCTCCTCTACAATGAGCAGTTCTTC. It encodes CASSRRETLLYNEQFF.